This T cell receptor beta chain is drawn from a study of T cell clonality in common variable immunodeficiency. Points from the study as a whole: Common variable immunodeficiency TCR beta sequences reportedly had fewer deletions and N-nucleotide insertions.

This clone was counted between two and nine times. What it binds is not known. The repertoire was sequenced with immunoSEQ multiplex PCR; TCRdb's copy has only in-frame clones and lacks some. This sample includes 25,000 to 30,000 clones with no singletons; its ten biggest clones take up 4%. No CVID subject was ill or on immunomodulatory drugs when sampled. Blood samples were heparinized, about 4.5 to 9 ml per donor. Sample: peripheral blood mononuclear cells. The source of this sequence is a human donor with common variable immunodeficiency.

The part of the CDR3 DNA that was read is TGTGCCAGCAGCTTGGGGAGGACTAGCCTGGAGACC. Its translation: CASSLGRTSLET. The CDR3 in full is CASSLGRTSLETQYF. The chain links TRBV5-5 to TRBJ2-5, with 8 bases that match TRBD2. The read ends 3 residues before the CDR3 terminus; that terminus is restored from the germline J gene. This CDR3 has 15 residues. Germline loops: CDR1 SGHKS, CDR2 YYEKEE (reference sequence). Trimming at V came to 0 bases and at J to 5 bases, leaving 6 bases not matched to a gene. The full variable domain, rest sourced from reference TRBV5-5 and TRBJ2-5, is DAGVTQSPTHLIKTRGQQVTLRCSPISGHKSVSWYQQVLGQGPQFIFQYYEKEERGRGNFPDRFSARQFPNYSSELNVNALLLGDSALYLCASSLGRTSLETQYFGPGTRLLVL.